This TCR beta chain originates from a study of blood T cell repertoires in COVID-19. As for the study in general: Whether acute or convalescent, the COVID-19 samples came from the United States, Italy and Spain. T cells, B-cell-depleted T cells, or PBMCs supplied cDNA or gDNA.

Seattle cases were enrolled at active infection and followed longitudinally. Authors' methods: Scientists estimated how many nucleated cells there were by amplifying reference gene primers. TCRdb's copy holds only in-frame clones and misses some; the assay was immunoSEQ multiplex PCR. V and J calls and clone size come straight from that table; D and trimming were deduced from the DNA. Here the sample spans approximately 160,000 clones, 85% to 95% being singletons. Trimming took 6 bases from V and 2 from J, leaving 10 bases between them. Germline CDR1 MNHEY, CDR2 SVGAGI. This CDR3 contains 13 residues.

Sequencing used peripheral blood. The chain combines TRBV6-5 with TRBJ1-1; D is uncertain. The clonotype was recovered from a woman in her fifties or sixties with COVID-19, enrolled during active disease. CDR3 DNA sequence: TGTGCCAGCAGCCAAGGAGGTAACACTGAAGCTTTCTTT. This translates into CASSQGGNTEAFF.